This section outlines one T cell receptor beta chain sequence together with its context. This clone was seen ten or more times. Its antigen specificity is not known. Nothing much larger sits one base from this clone, and base qualities are not available. The V and J ends are trimmed by 1 base and 3 bases, leaving 23 bases between them. Sequences SGHRS (CDR1) and YFSETQ (CDR2) are obtained from the germline V gene. The CDR3 runs 20 amino acids, cysteine and phenylalanine included. Here the CDR3 DNA is all that survives: 60 bases in frame from base 1. Participants in the prospective study were enrolled through a virtual design, were aged 18 to 89 years, and lived in 24 United States geographic areas. In the prospective study, cohorts were assigned on the basis of participant-reported clinical history obtained from a screening survey and a study questionnaire. Each participant in the prospective study had whole blood, serum and a nasopharyngeal or oropharyngeal swab collected by mobile phlebotomists. Prospective study participants could optionally give additional blood draws and questionnaires over a 2-month period. Before DNA extraction, blood samples from the prospective study were shipped at room temperature or frozen.

TCRbeta CDR3 regions were amplified from genomic DNA using the immunoSEQ Assay, a bias-controlled multiplex PCR. Regarding the original processing steps: Within the assay, amplification of reference gene primers was used to estimate how many nucleated cells each sample contained. Sequence reads were collapsed and filtered to measure the absolute abundance of every unique TCRbeta CDR3 rearrangement. For each sample, productive Simpson clonality was calculated as the square root of Simpson's diversity index over productive rearrangements. The table was pulled from immuneACCESS by TCRdb, which kept in-frame rearrangements only. Such tables lose some clones; where checked, under half of the loss comes from unresolved V genes, and the rest has no known cause. The DNA was the basis for D and trimming; V, J and clone size are from that table. For this sample there are roughly 240,000 clones; roughly 90% appear just once. Of the sample, 2.5% to 3% falls within the top ten clones.

This entry belongs to a study of blood T cell repertoires in COVID-19 (dated by TCRdb to 2020 to 2022). About the study as a whole: Samples from collaborators originated in the United States, Italy and Spain and spanned both the acute and convalescent phases of COVID-19. The material from the prospective study consisted of cDNA or gDNA derived from T cells, B-cell-depleted T cells, or PBMCs. The dataset comprised deeply sampled blood TCRbeta repertoires from subjects exposed to, actively infected with, or recovered from COVID-19. A freely available public database, intended as a resource for researchers studying the immune response to SARS-CoV-2, is where the repertoires were released. Samples were obtained from the ongoing ImmuneRACE study (first 160 participants) and from 1,200 or so subjects provided by 6 global collaborators. The sample metadata nearly always contained a de-identified subject ID, COVID-19 status, age in years and sex. HLA class I and class II types, where available, came from metadata supplied by the sample provider rather than from assay-based typing.

The paper's findings and limits, for the study overall: The amount of clinical and demographic metadata varied by source and participant and was provided uncurated.

The receptor was isolated from a woman aged 25 to 39 with acute COVID-19. This chain joins TRBV5-1 to TRBJ1-6; TRBD1 is possibly the D segment (6 matching bases). Sample: PBMCs or T cells enriched from blood (not recorded which). CDR3 loop: CASSLLGFMERQVYNSPLHF. The bases are TGCGCCAGCAGCTTGTTGGGGTTTATGGAACGACAGGTCTATAATTCACCCCTCCACTTT.